Listed here is a single T cell receptor (beta chain). Its binding antigen is unknown. Base qualities are not recorded, but no much larger clone differs from it by a single base. The source of the sample is a study of early stage breast cancer tumors (dated by TCRdb to 2016 to 2017). For the wider study: Of the roughly 17 invasive breast tumors, roughly 12 were found to be estrogen receptor-positive, progesterone receptor-positive and HER2-negative. Most of the 12 ER+/PR+/HER2- tumors were invasive ductal carcinomas, while the other four were invasive lobular carcinomas. The samples as a whole yielded some 2,500,000 detected templates, corresponding to 900,000 to 1,100,000 unique clonotypes. A read coverage of roughly 10-fold per sample was achieved on average.

Each sample was amplified in two independent genomic DNA replicates, using around 0.55 ug for blood and around 1.5 ug for tumor or normal breast. Following the manufacturer's instructions, the ImmunoSeq Intro kit was used to carry out TCRB sequencing on genomic DNA. The multiplex PCR ran for 30 to 35 cycles using proprietary primers and spike-in control sequences for absolute quantification. Single-end 150-bp reads were used to sequence an 87-bp fragment covering the CDR3 and the flanking V and J genes. Each lane of an Illumina MiSeq using version 3.0 chemistry carried seven multiplexed samples, with two replicates per sample. The original pipeline was this. The vendor's proprietary pipeline handled the raw data processing, merging both replicates into a single result for each sample. Clonotypes were defined as productive rearrangements sharing the V-gene family, CDR3 amino acid sequence and J-gene segment. Clonality was calculated as 1 minus the normalized Shannon entropy (Pielou evenness) of TCRB abundances. To estimate T cell density, the total number of templates was divided by the number of input cells, which was inferred from the amount of DNA input. Recon with default parameters was used to estimate total repertoire diversity and clonality. Tumor-enriched clonotypes were defined as having over 0.1% abundance in tumor and at least 32-fold higher abundance than in normal breast. TCRdb took over this immuneACCESS table, retaining in-frame rearrangements with V and J assigned. Such tables are incomplete; in checked studies, under half of the missing clones stem from an unresolved V gene, and the remainder is unexplained. The V and J calls and clone size come from that table; D and trimming were worked out from the DNA. For this sample there are 70,000 or so clones; approximately 80% appear just once. The top ten clonotypes cover 4.7% of the sample.

Cut back by 0 bases and 7 bases, the V and J ends lie 6 bases apart. The cysteine opens and the phenylalanine closes a CDR3 of 12 amino acids. The sequence is cut down to CDR3 DNA, 36 bases in frame from base 1. CDR1 and CDR2 are drawn from the germline V gene: MRHNA, SNTAGT. General study outcomes and caveats: Compared with adjacent normal breast tissue, tumors had 2.5 to 3-fold higher T cell density and higher clonality. Enriched TCRB sequences shared across patients were mostly commonly generated sequences, unlikely to play an important role in the tumor microenvironment. The small cohort size prevented analysis by tumor subtype. Bulk genomic DNA sequencing of unsorted cells missed chain pairing and functional markers such as CD4, CD8 and FOXP3. Repertoires from blood resembled normal breast more closely than tumor, and using blood as a reference for each tissue separated tumor from normal in about 90% of the 16 patients.

The study profiled bulk TCR beta-chain repertoires in matched peripheral blood, tumor and adjacent normal breast tissue taken from roughly 17 patients with early-stage breast cancer. Before surgery, about 5-10 mL of whole blood was collected into EDTA tubes and then processed within 2 hours. Ficoll-Paque centrifugation in SepMate-50 tubes was used to isolate peripheral blood mononuclear cells. For storage in liquid nitrogen, PBMCs were cryopreserved as aliquots of roughly 2 to 4 million cells in roughly 90% FBS with around 10% DMSO. The Qiagen AllPrep DNA/RNA Mini kit was used to extract genomic DNA.

The rearranged chain carries TRBV6-4 and TRBJ2-5; no D gene call is confident. Sequencing input: blood. The source of this sequence is a person in their 40s with breast cancer. The DNA sequence is as follows: TGTGCCAGCAGTGACTCGTACGGGACCCAGTACTTC. This is translated as CASSDSYGTQYF.